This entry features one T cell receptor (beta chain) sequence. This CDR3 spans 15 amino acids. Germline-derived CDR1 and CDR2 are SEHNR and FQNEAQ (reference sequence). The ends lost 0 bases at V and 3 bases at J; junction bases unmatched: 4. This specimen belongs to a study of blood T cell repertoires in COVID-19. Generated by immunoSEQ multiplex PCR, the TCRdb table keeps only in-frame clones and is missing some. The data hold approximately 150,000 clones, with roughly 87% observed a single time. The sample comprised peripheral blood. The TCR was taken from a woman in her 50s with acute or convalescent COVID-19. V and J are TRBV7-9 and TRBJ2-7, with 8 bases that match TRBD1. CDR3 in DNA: TGTGCCAGCAGCTTAGCGATACAGGGGGTCTACGAGCAGTACTTC. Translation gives CASSLAIQGVYEQYF.